Below, 30 T cell receptor beta chains from the same sample are listed, as sequenced in a study of blood T cells in healthy people across ages. Using a J-beta primer mix together with a sample-barcoded 5' primer, a second PCR was run for about 7 to 12 cycles. In TCRdb, the 5' RACE reads were re-called with MiXCR into one record per CDR3 protein. The sample has about 1.1 million distinct CDR3 sequences, around two fifths seen once. Sequenced sample: blood. These receptor sequences come from a man between 18 and 35 years old in good health.

This clonotype appeared a few times. The rearrangement links TRBV28 to TRBJ2-5; perhaps TRBD2 as D (5 bases). Germline CDR1 is MDHEN and CDR2 is SYDVKM. The CDR3 totals 15 residues. The V end lost 2 bases, the J end lost 1 base, and 11 bases lay between the germline ends. The CDR3 DNA is TGTGCCAGCAGTTTAATGAGGGATACCCAAGAGACCCAGTACTTC. This gives the protein CASSLMRDTQETQYF.

This clonotype has more than one count but fewer than ten. The chain employs TRBV24-1 and TRBJ2-7, with 11 bases lining up with TRBD1. The CDR3 extends over 16 amino acids. The V segment lost 5 bases and the J segment 7 bases; nucleotides outside the gene matches: 12. Germline lookup yields CDR1 KGHDR and CDR2 SFDVKD. The CDR3 bases are TGTGCCACCAGTGGCCCGCCGGGACAGGGGGATAATGAGCAGTACTTC. This gives the protein CATSGPPGQGDNEQYF.

This clonotype was seen more than once but under ten times. The rearrangement uses TRBV7-8 and TRBJ2-7, with D perhaps TRBD2 (5 bases). The CDR3 runs to 15 residues. V was trimmed by 5 bases and J by 2 bases, leaving 16 bases between them. CDR1 and CDR2 (germline): SGHVS, FQNEAQ. DNA of the CDR3: TGTGCCAGCAGCCGTGAGCCTCTGGGAGCCTACGAGCAGTACTTC. It is translated as CASSREPLGAYEQYF.

The table lists this clonotype with a few counts. This chain uses TRBV9 with TRBJ2-7; possible D gene TRBD2, 7 bases. Germline lookup yields CDR1 SGDLS and CDR2 YYNGEE. There are 15 residues in the CDR3. V was shortened by 4 bases and J by 2 bases, with 16 bases between the two germline ends. The CDR3 sequence is CASSSGGGSTYEQYF. DNA of the CDR3: TGTGCCAGCAGCTCGGGGGGCGGTTCTACCTACGAGCAGTACTTC.

As concerns this clonotype: A much larger clone is a single base away; this may be a read error. The V call is TRBV10-3, the J call TRBJ2-1; no reliable D call. This CDR3 region has 16 residues. CDR1 and CDR2 from the germline V gene are ENHRY and SYGVKD. V lost 2 bases to trimming and J lost 6 bases, with 17 bases between them. CDR3 coding DNA: TGTGCCATCAGTGAGATAAGGGCCGGAGCGAGCAATGAGCAGTTCTTC. Its translation: CAISEIRAGASNEQFF.

V is TRBV6-5 and J is TRBJ1-2; 7 bases align to TRBD1. Germline CDR1 is MNHEY and CDR2 is SVGAGI. CDR3 length: 14 amino acids. With V trimmed by 5 bases and J by 7 bases, 10 bases remained unmatched. This CDR3 is CASSPGTALGGYTF. The CDR3 coding sequence is TGTGCCAGCAGTCCTGGGACAGCCCTAGGTGGCTACACCTTC.

This clonotype showed up just once. The chain uses TRBV10-3 and TRBJ1-1, with D uncertain. This CDR3 has 13 residues. Germline loops: CDR1 ENHRY, CDR2 SYGVKD. Trimming stripped 8 bases from V and 0 bases from J, with 10 bases between. CDR3 residues: CAILPQLNTEAFF. CDR3 DNA sequence: TGTGCCATCCTCCCCCAGCTGAACACTGAAGCTTTCTTT.

The rearrangement uses TRBV6-2 or TRBV6-3 and TRBJ2-2; D is perhaps TRBD1 (6 bases). The CDR3 is 18 amino acids. With 0 bases removed from V and 7 bases from J, the gap between germline ends came to 21 bases. Germline V gene sequence: CDR1 MNHEY, CDR2 SVGEGT. CDR3: CASSYSQWRQAKVGELFF. For the CDR3, the DNA is TGTGCCAGCAGTTACTCGCAGTGGCGACAGGCGAAGGTCGGGGAGCTGTTTTTT.

This chain joins TRBV6-2 or TRBV6-3 and TRBJ1-1, with D tentatively TRBD1 (6 bases). Trimming took off 3 bases at V and 5 bases at J, with 7 bases between the two ends. This CDR3 contains 12 residues. From germline, CDR1 is MNHEY and CDR2 SVGEGT. The CDR3 nucleotides are TGTGCCAGCAGTTATACAGGGACTGAAGCTTTCTTT. Translated, it gives CASSYTGTEAFF.

The CDR3 loop reads CSVRTGGSNEQYF. Here the CDR3 DNA reads TGCAGCGTTAGGACGGGGGGATCAAACGAGCAGTACTTC. The chain carries TRBV29-1 and TRBJ2-7, with 7 bases matching TRBD2. The CDR3 has 13 residues. Germline lookup yields CDR1 SQVTM and CDR2 ANQGSEA. With 5 bases clipped from V and 5 bases from J, the junction kept 9 bases outside the gene matches.

In this sample, this clonotype turned up many times. The gene calls are TRBV10-3 and TRBJ1-2, with 9 bases that match TRBD1. The CDR3 spans 17 residues. CDR1 is ENHRY, CDR2 SYGVKD, per germline. The ends lost 3 bases at V and 2 bases at J; junction bases unmatched: 10. CDR3 residues: CAISDRSPGQGNYGYTF. In DNA form, the CDR3 reads TGTGCCATCAGTGACCGCTCACCGGGACAGGGCAACTATGGCTACACCTTC.

This clonotype was counted a few times. V gene TRBV2 combines with J gene TRBJ2-2, with unresolved D. The CDR3 is 14 amino acids. Looked up from germline, CDR1 is SNHLY and CDR2 is FYNNEI. Trimming cost V 6 bases and J 0 bases, with 8 bases left between them. The CDR3 spells CASRSTANTGELFF. The DNA for the CDR3 is TGTGCCAGCAGAAGCACTGCGAACACCGGGGAGCTGTTTTTT.

This clonotype was counted a few times. V and J are TRBV7-2 and TRBJ1-2, with D possibly TRBD1 on 5 matching bases. There are 14 residues in the CDR3. V lost 1 base, J lost 6 bases, and 12 bases lay in between. The germline V gene encodes CDR1 SGHTA and CDR2 FQGNSA. CDR3 loop: CASSLERAGNGYTF. For the CDR3, the DNA is TGTGCCAGCAGCTTAGAAAGGGCAGGGAATGGCTACACCTTC. The whole variable domain, remainder taken from reference TRBV7-2 and TRBJ1-2, is GAGVSQSPSNKVTEKGKDVELRCDPISGHTALYWYRQSLGQGLEFLIYFQGNSAPDKSGLPSDRFSAERTGGSVSTLTIQRTQQEDSAVYLCASSLERAGNGYTFGSGTRLTVV.

Concerning this clonotype itself: One junction end does not reproduce the germline sequence, and a read error may be involved. The chain joins TRBV27 to TRBJ2-1; 7 nucleotides align to TRBD1. This CDR3 has 14 residues. Germline V gene lookup returns CDR1 MNHEY and CDR2 SMNVEV (reference sequence). CDR3 in amino acids: CTSGRDRALNEQFF. CDR3 nucleotide sequence: TGTACCAGCGGCCGGGACAGAGCTTTAAATGAGCAGTTCTTC.

In nucleotides, the CDR3 is TGCGCCAGCAGATTGCAGGGGAACGAGCAGTACTTC. This encodes CASRLQGNEQYF. V gene TRBV5-1 combines with J gene TRBJ2-5; TRBD1 might be the D (6 bases). The DNA end lines up better with TRBJ2-7; the J call may be wrong. CDR3 length: 12 residues. Germline V gives CDR1 SGHRS, CDR2 YFSETQ.

Comment on this clonotype: A junction end diverges from the germline sequence, so it may reflect a read error. The chain links TRBV12-3 or TRBV12-4 to TRBJ1-2; 7 positions match TRBD1. The CDR3 has 14 residues. CDR3 nucleotides: TGTGTCAGCAGTCAAACAGGGGTACGATATGGCTACACCTTC. Its protein product is CVSSQTGVRYGYTF.

This clonotype was recorded a few times. It may be a read error: a sequence one base away is much more abundant. The chain joins TRBV20-1 to TRBJ1-2, with D possibly TRBD1 on 5 matching bases. The V gene's germline CDR1 is DFQATT and CDR2 SNEGSKA (reference sequence). The length of the CDR3 is 15 residues. CDR3 region: CSATPGTEEIYGFTF. The DNA of the CDR3 is TGCAGTGCTACCCCCGGGACGGAAGAGATCTATGGCTTCACCTTC.

With respect to this clonotype: A read error may produce the germline difference seen at one junction end. V and J are TRBV12-3 or TRBV12-4 and TRBJ2-3, with unresolved D. The CDR3 is made up of 11 amino acids. The CDR3 DNA reads as TGTACCAGCAGCACAATAGATACGCAGTATTTT. Translated: CTSSTIDTQYF.

This clonotype was picked up a small number of times. V is TRBV12-3 or TRBV12-4 and J is TRBJ2-3, with 7 bases lining up with TRBD1. CDR3 size: 16 residues. V dropped 5 bases and J dropped 4; count of bases not matched to a gene: 12. The CDR3 region has the DNA TGTGCCAGCAGTAGTACAGGGGTTTCCTTCGCAGATACGCAGTATTTT. Translating it yields CASSSTGVSFADTQYF.

This clonotype was recorded at least ten times. V gene TRBV4-3 combines with J gene TRBJ2-1, with D hard to call. V dropped 0 bases and J dropped 3 bases, with 15 bases sitting between them. The CDR3 has 17 residues. Germline V gene lookup returns CDR1 LGHNA and CDR2 YSLEER. Written as DNA, the CDR3 is TGCGCCAGCAGCCAAGAGCCCGAAGAGGTGGTCTACAATGAGCAGTTCTTC. Translated: CASSQEPEEVVYNEQFF.

In its sample, this clonotype was seen a few times. The chain carries TRBV12-3 or TRBV12-4 and TRBJ2-1; 9 bases match TRBD1. Germline trimming cut 6 bases from V and 1 base from J; bases unmatched to any gene: 1. CDR3 length: 14 residues. The CDR3 coding sequence is TGTGCCAGCAGAGGGACAGGGTCCTACAATGAGCAGTTCTTC. Translating gives CASRGTGSYNEQFF.

The V and J genes are TRBV7-9 and TRBJ2-5, with D possibly being TRBD1 (7 bases). Germline-derived CDR1 and CDR2 are SEHNR and FQNEAQ (reference sequence). The V and J ends lost 5 bases and 9 bases respectively, with 22 bases between them. The CDR3 has 15 residues. CDR3 protein: CASSVGGTALCAQYF. The CDR3 nucleotides read TGTGCCAGCAGCGTAGGAGGGACAGCCCTTTGTGCCCAGTACTTC.

This clonotype was recorded a few times. V usage is TRBV25-1 and J usage is TRBJ1-2; D gene ambiguous. This CDR3 region has 14 residues. V lost 5 bases to trimming and J lost 4 bases, with 14 bases between them. Germline V CDR1 and CDR2: MGHDK, SYGVNS. CDR3 in amino acids: CASSPGSTFYGYTF. DNA for the CDR3: TGTGCCAGCAGTCCCGGTTCAACTTTCTATGGCTACACCTTC.

The CDR3 DNA follows: TGCGCCAGCAGCTTCACCGGACTAGGGGATGAGCAGTTCTTC. This encodes CASSFTGLGDEQFF. The chain uses TRBV5-1 and TRBJ2-1; TRBD2 matches at 7 bases. This CDR3 is 14 amino acids long. V was clipped by 2 bases and J by 8 bases; unmatched bases: 7. Per the germline V gene, CDR1 is SGHRS and CDR2 is YFSETQ.

The CDR3 protein is CSADNWDGLTYNEQYF. Written as DNA, the CDR3 is TGCAGTGCTGATAATTGGGACGGCCTGACCTACAATGAGCAGTACTTC. The rearrangement uses TRBV20-1 and TRBJ2-7; either TRBD1 or TRBD2 may supply D (5 bases each). Germline loops: CDR1 DFQATT, CDR2 SNEGSKA (reference sequence). The V end was cut by 5 bases, the J end by 7 bases, with 27 bases between. This CDR3 spans 16 amino acids.

This clonotype was counted only a few times. V usage is TRBV6-5 and J usage is TRBJ2-2; 7 bases are shared with TRBD1. Germline values: CDR1 MNHEY, CDR2 SVGAGI. The CDR3 spans 22 residues. After removal of 2 bases from V and 0 bases from J, the junction contained 21 bases not matched to a gene. DNA for the CDR3: TGTGCCAGCAGTTACAGGACACTTCCGATCCCCCAGACAGGGACGAACACCGGGGAGCTGTTTTTT. This translates into CASSYRTLPIPQTGTNTGELFF.

The rearrangement uses TRBV30 and TRBJ1-1, with D unresolved. Germline V gene data show CDR1 as GTSNPN and CDR2 as SVGIG (reference sequence). V was clipped by 4 bases and J by 0 bases, with 9 bases between them. The CDR3 is 13 amino acids. CDR3 region: CAWMARMNTEAFF. CDR3 in DNA: TGTGCCTGGATGGCACGGATGAACACTGAAGCTTTCTTT.

The table lists this clonotype with a few counts. The chain carries TRBV20-1 and TRBJ1-4, with TRBD1 as a possible D gene (6 bases). Germline values: CDR1 DFQATT, CDR2 SNEGSKA (reference sequence). This CDR3 comprises 13 residues. V lost 6 bases and J lost 3, with 11 bases in between. CDR3 region: CSAVGGSNEKLFF. The DNA of the CDR3 is TGCAGTGCAGTAGGGGGATCTAATGAAAAACTGTTTTTT.

This clonotype turned up a few times. This chain joins TRBV6-2 or TRBV6-3 and TRBJ1-4; a possible D gene is TRBD1 (5 bases). The germline V and J ends were trimmed by 4 bases and 6 bases, with 15 bases remaining between them. This CDR3 has 15 residues. Germline CDR1 is MNHEY and CDR2 is SVGEGT. CDR3 in amino acids: CASSSQGGMHEKLFF. The CDR3, as DNA: TGTGCCAGCAGTTCTCAGGGCGGAATGCATGAAAAACTGTTTTTT.

The CDR3 DNA sequence: TGTGCCAGCAGCGCACAGGGATCTGGGGATGAGCAGTACTTC. Translated, it gives CASSAQGSGDEQYF. The chain uses TRBV9 and TRBJ2-5, with a weak D call TRBD1 (6 bases). V lost 3 bases to trimming and J lost 11 bases, with 20 bases between them. The CDR3 is 14 amino acids. In germline, CDR1 is SGDLS, CDR2 YYNGEE.